This entry lists 27 T cell receptor beta chains sequenced from one sample in a study of T cell responses to AZD1222 COVID-19 vaccine. TCRdb's table, derived via immunoSEQ multiplex PCR, lists solely in-frame clones and lacks some. The table includes more than 85,000 clones, around nine tenths detected once. The sample consisted of peripheral blood, taken 28 days after the second AZD1222 dose. The receptors shown here come from an adult who received the AZD1222 COVID-19 vaccine.

This chain uses TRBV5-1 with TRBJ2-7, with 11 bases fitting TRBD1. The CDR3 sequence is 14 residues long. V gave up 0 bases and J gave up 5 bases; unmatched junction bases: 1. The germline V gene encodes CDR1 SGHRS and CDR2 YFSETQ. The CDR3 is CASSLAGQGDEQYF. CDR3 DNA sequence: TGCGCCAGCAGCTTGGCGGGACAGGGGGACGAGCAGTACTTC. The entire variable domain, with the rest obtained from reference TRBV5-1 and TRBJ2-7, is as follows: KAGVTQTPRYLIKTRGQQVTLSCSPISGHRSVSWYQQTPGQGLQFLFEYFSETQRNKGNFPGRFSGRQFSNSRSEMNVSTLELGDSALYLCASSLAGQGDEQYFGPGTRLTVT.

This sequence joins TRBV7-9 and TRBJ2-5; 7 nucleotides agree with TRBD2. The V and J ends lost 5 bases and 1 base, in that order; junction bases with no gene match: 4. Germline V gene sequence: CDR1 SEHNR, CDR2 FQNEAQ (reference sequence). The CDR3 has 14 amino acids. Here the CDR3 reads CASSRGGGQETQYF. The CDR3 DNA reads TGTGCCAGCAGCCGGGGCGGGGGCCAAGAGACCCAGTACTTC.

The V gene is TRBV6-4, the J gene TRBJ1-1; possibly TRBD1 for D (6 bases). CDR1 and CDR2 (germline): MRHNA, SNTAGT. Trimming cost V 5 bases and J 6 bases, with 13 bases left between them. This CDR3 has 13 residues. The CDR3: CASSPRGPAEAFF. The DNA for the CDR3 is TGTGCCAGCAGTCCCCGGGGGCCTGCTGAAGCTTTCTTT.

The chain uses TRBV5-1 and TRBJ2-7; no firm D call. The CDR3 is 16 residues long. Germline assignment: CDR1 SGHRS and CDR2 YFSETQ. With 4 bases removed from V and 3 bases from J, the gap between germline ends came to 20 bases. CDR3 amino acids: CASSPSAESTSYEQYF. The CDR3 coding sequence is TGCGCCAGCAGCCCCTCGGCGGAGTCAACGAGCTACGAGCAGTACTTC.

This chain uses TRBV28 with TRBJ1-2; weak D call: TRBD1 (5 bases). The V and J ends lost 8 bases and 5 bases respectively, with 15 bases between them. This CDR3 contains 13 residues. Germline V gene data show CDR1 as MDHEN and CDR2 as SYDVKM. The chain's CDR3 is CASHSGGWYGYTF. The CDR3 DNA reads as TGTGCCAGCCACTCGGGGGGTTGGTATGGCTACACCTTC.

The genes are TRBV6-5 and TRBJ1-1; D is unclear. The CDR3 is 13 residues long. Germline V gene lookup returns CDR1 MNHEY and CDR2 SVGAGI. Trimming left V 6 bases short and J 7 bases short, with 15 bases between. For the CDR3, the DNA is TGTGCCAGCAGCAATATAAAACCCGATGAAGCTTTCTTT. Protein: CASSNIKPDEAFF.

In its sample, this clone was seen once. The chain is built from TRBV13 and TRBJ2-2; 7 positions agree with TRBD1. Germline V gene lookup returns CDR1 PRHDT and CDR2 FYEKMQ (reference sequence). The CDR3 loop spans 16 amino acids. V dropped 5 bases and J dropped 1; count of bases not matched to a gene: 7. In DNA, the CDR3 is TGTGCCAGCAGCCCAACCGGGACAGAGAACACCGGGGAGCTGTTTTTT. It yields the protein CASSPTGTENTGELFF. The full variable domain, with the rest looked up from reference TRBV13 and TRBJ2-2, is AAGVIQSPRHLIKEKRETATLKCYPIPRHDTVYWYQQGPGQDPQFLISFYEKMQSDKGSIPDRFSAQQFSDYHSELNMSSLELGDSALYFCASSPTGTENTGELFFGEGSRLTVL.

The rearrangement links TRBV19 to TRBJ1-1; the D gene is possibly TRBD1 (5 bases). The CDR3 has 13 amino acids. Germline assignment: CDR1 LNHDA and CDR2 SQIVND (reference sequence). Trimming pared 7 bases from V and 5 bases from J, leaving 14 bases between. This CDR3 reads CASTHTGGTEAFF. The DNA of the CDR3 is TGTGCCAGTACCCATACGGGGGGAACTGAAGCTTTCTTT. The whole variable domain, filled in from reference TRBV19 and TRBJ1-1, reads DGGITQSPKYLFRKEGQNVTLSCEQNLNHDAMYWYRQDPGQGLRLIYYSQIVNDFQKGDIAEGYSVSREKKESFPLTVTSAQKNPTAFYLCASTHTGGTEAFFGQGTRLTVV.

This chain uses TRBV7-9 with TRBJ2-7, with 8 nucleotides matching TRBD1. Trimming removed 5 bases from V and 2 bases from J; junction bases left unmatched: 8. Germline-derived CDR1 and CDR2 are SEHNR and FQNEAQ (reference sequence). There are 15 residues in the CDR3. Here the CDR3 DNA reads TGTGCCAGCAGCCTGTTGACACAGGGGGCCTACGAGCAGTACTTC. Encoded protein: CASSLLTQGAYEQYF.

V usage is TRBV18 and J usage is TRBJ2-1; 7 nucleotides match TRBD2. The trim removed 6 bases at V and 1 base at J, leaving 6 bases unmatched. Per germline, CDR1 KGHSH and CDR2 LQKENI. The CDR3 is made up of 15 amino acids. The chain's CDR3 is CASSSTSVSYNEQFF. The CDR3 DNA is TGTGCCAGCTCGTCTACTAGCGTTTCCTACAATGAGCAGTTCTTC.

The V call is TRBV30, the J call TRBJ2-7; perhaps TRBD2 as D (6 bases). The CDR3 spans 11 residues. V lost 5 bases and J 7 bases, leaving 12 bases between the germline ends. The germline gives CDR1 GTSNPN, CDR2 SVGIG (reference sequence). CDR3 bases: TGTGCCTGGGACCAGGGAGGAGAGCAGTACTTC. Its translation: CAWDQGGEQYF. Full variable domain (missing parts from reference TRBV30 and TRBJ2-7): SQTIHQWPATLVQPVGSPLSLECTVEGTSNPNLYWYRQAAGRGLQLLFYSVGIGQISSEVPQNLSASRPQDRQFILSSKKLLLSDSGFYLCAWDQGGEQYFGPGTRLTVT.

In this sample, this clone turned up once. The chain is built from TRBV5-1 and TRBJ2-3; 12 nucleotides line up with TRBD2. CDR3 length: 16 amino acids. With 4 bases clipped from V and 3 bases from J, the junction kept 6 bases outside the gene matches. From germline, CDR1 is SGHRS and CDR2 YFSETQ. The CDR3 nucleotides are TGCGCCAGCAGCCCTGCTAGCGGGGGGGCGACAGATACGCAGTATTTT. It translates to CASSPASGGATDTQYF.

The CDR3 DNA sequence: TGTGCCAGCAGCGAAGGGCCCACAGATACGCAGTATTTT. It specifies CASSEGPTDTQYF. The chain carries TRBV6-4 and TRBJ2-3; D unclear. The length of the CDR3 is 13 residues. Germline lookup yields CDR1 MRHNA and CDR2 SNTAGT. Trimming took off 6 bases at V and 2 bases at J, with 9 bases between the two ends.

The V and J genes are TRBV5-1 and TRBJ2-5; 10 positions agree with TRBD1. CDR3 length equals 13 residues. V gave up 7 bases and J gave up 5 bases; unmatched junction bases: 5. In germline, CDR1 is SGHRS, CDR2 YFSETQ. The chain's CDR3 is CASHRDRGETQYF. The CDR3 DNA sequence: TGCGCCAGCCACCGGGACAGGGGTGAGACCCAGTACTTC.

The chain carries TRBV5-4 and TRBJ1-1; tentative D call: TRBD1 (6 bases). Trimming pared 2 bases from V and 1 base from J, leaving 12 bases between. The CDR3 is 15 residues long. From germline, CDR1 is SGHNT and CDR2 YYREEE (reference sequence). The CDR3 loop is CASSFSRTENTEAFF. CDR3 DNA sequence: TGTGCCAGCAGCTTCTCACGGACAGAGAACACTGAAGCTTTCTTT.

The CDR3 DNA follows: TGTGCCAGTAGTAATAGAGAGACCCAGTACTTC. This gives the protein CASSNRETQYF. The chain joins TRBV19 to TRBJ2-5; D ambiguous. The CDR3 spans 11 residues. Trimming left V 4 bases short and J 4 bases short, with 4 bases between. Germline V gives CDR1 LNHDA, CDR2 SQIVND (reference sequence).

The chain has TRBV30 and TRBJ1-2; TRBD1 matches 10 bases. The germline V gene has CDR1 GTSNPN and CDR2 SVGIG (reference sequence). V was pared by 1 base and J by 6 bases, with 2 bases of the junction left unmatched. CDR3 length equals 13 residues. CDR3 nucleotides: TGTGCCTGGAGTGGAGGGACAGGGGATGGCTACACCTTC. Its protein is CAWSGGTGDGYTF.

The V call is TRBV7-9, the J call TRBJ2-5, with 12 bases identical to TRBD2. Per the germline V gene, CDR1 is SEHNR and CDR2 is FQNEAQ (reference sequence). The V gene end was trimmed by 5 bases and the J gene end by 4 bases; junction bases not matched to a gene: 5. The CDR3 consists of 15 residues. CDR3 residues: CASSRLAGASETQYF. CDR3 nucleotides: TGTGCCAGCAGCCGACTAGCGGGGGCATCAGAGACCCAGTACTTC.

V and J are TRBV6-2 or TRBV6-3 and TRBJ2-5, with D perhaps TRBD2 (6 bases). V was pared by 2 bases and J by 1 base, with 8 bases between. This CDR3 spans 14 amino acids. From germline, CDR1 is MNHEY and CDR2 SVGEGT. CDR3 nucleotide sequence: TGTGCCAGCAGTTACACGGGAGCCCAAGAGACCCAGTACTTC. Its protein is CASSYTGAQETQYF.

CDR3 DNA sequence: TGTGCCAGCAGCCAAGGGATGGGGACCCAGTACTTC. The encoded protein is CASSQGMGTQYF. The J gene is TRBJ2-5, the V gene TRBV3-1 (or the pseudogene TRBV3-2); D is unclear. The germline V gene encodes CDR1 LGHDT and CDR2 YNNKEL (reference sequence). The V end lost 1 base, the J end lost 7 bases, and 7 bases lay between the germline ends. This CDR3 contains 12 residues.

V is TRBV11-2 and J is TRBJ1-2; 7 bases agree with TRBD1. V shed 3 bases, J shed 3 bases, and the junction held 1 base outside the gene matches. The CDR3 runs to 13 residues. Germline V CDR1 and CDR2: SGHAT, FQNNGV. CDR3 sequence: CASSFGTDYGYTF. Written as DNA, the CDR3 is TGTGCCAGCAGCTTCGGGACAGACTATGGCTACACCTTC.

This rearrangement joins TRBV2 to TRBJ2-5; 8 bases line up with TRBD2. There are 16 residues in the CDR3. The germline V gene encodes CDR1 SNHLY and CDR2 FYNNEI. The ends lost 5 bases at V and 3 bases at J; junction bases unmatched: 11. CDR3 in amino acids: CASSSTDPGGEETQYF. For the CDR3, the DNA is TGTGCCAGCAGTTCAACCGACCCGGGGGGGGAAGAGACCCAGTACTTC.

In DNA, the CDR3 is TGTGCCAGCAGCTTAGCGGGTCAGAGGCGGTCACCCCTCCACTTT. Translated, it gives CASSLAGQRRSPLHF. The chain recombines TRBV11-3 with TRBJ1-6; no clear D. CDR1 SGHNT and CDR2 YENEEA come from the germline V gene. The CDR3 has 15 residues. Trimming removed 1 base at V and 10 bases at J, with 14 bases between.

The V call is TRBV5-1, the J call TRBJ1-4, with TRBD1 matching over 9 bases. The CDR3 contains 14 residues. Germline values: CDR1 SGHRS, CDR2 YFSETQ. V was clipped by 4 bases and J by 6 bases; unmatched bases: 4. Here the CDR3 reads CASSHRDRDEKLFF. For the CDR3, the DNA is TGCGCCAGCAGCCACCGGGACAGGGATGAAAAACTGTTTTTT.

This chain joins TRBV7-9 and TRBJ1-1, with 7 bases aligning to TRBD1. V shed 7 bases, J shed 3 bases, and the junction held 8 bases outside the gene matches. The CDR3 loop spans 14 amino acids. Germline assignment: CDR1 SEHNR and CDR2 FQNEAQ (reference sequence). The DNA for the CDR3 is TGTGCCAGCACCTTCTGGGACAGAGACACTGAAGCTTTCTTT. Translating it yields CASTFWDRDTEAFF.

This clone came up once. The chain recombines TRBV3-1 (or the pseudogene TRBV3-2) with TRBJ1-6, with D perhaps matching TRBD1 (6 bases). The germline gives CDR1 LGHDT, CDR2 YNNKEL (reference sequence). V lost 1 base, J lost 9 bases, and 10 bases lay in between. The CDR3 loop spans 14 amino acids. The CDR3 here is CASSQVARGSPLHF. In DNA, the CDR3 is TGTGCCAGCAGCCAAGTTGCCAGGGGTTCACCCCTCCACTTT.

This clone is a singleton in its sample. V gene TRBV18 combines with J gene TRBJ1-2; 9 nucleotides align to TRBD1. The J segment lost 8 bases and the V segment lost 5 bases, leaving 12 bases of the junction unmatched. The CDR3 spans 15 residues. Per germline, CDR1 KGHSH and CDR2 LQKENI. This CDR3 reads CASSTNVRDRDGYTF. CDR3 bases: TGTGCCAGCTCAACAAACGTCCGGGACAGGGACGGCTACACCTTC.